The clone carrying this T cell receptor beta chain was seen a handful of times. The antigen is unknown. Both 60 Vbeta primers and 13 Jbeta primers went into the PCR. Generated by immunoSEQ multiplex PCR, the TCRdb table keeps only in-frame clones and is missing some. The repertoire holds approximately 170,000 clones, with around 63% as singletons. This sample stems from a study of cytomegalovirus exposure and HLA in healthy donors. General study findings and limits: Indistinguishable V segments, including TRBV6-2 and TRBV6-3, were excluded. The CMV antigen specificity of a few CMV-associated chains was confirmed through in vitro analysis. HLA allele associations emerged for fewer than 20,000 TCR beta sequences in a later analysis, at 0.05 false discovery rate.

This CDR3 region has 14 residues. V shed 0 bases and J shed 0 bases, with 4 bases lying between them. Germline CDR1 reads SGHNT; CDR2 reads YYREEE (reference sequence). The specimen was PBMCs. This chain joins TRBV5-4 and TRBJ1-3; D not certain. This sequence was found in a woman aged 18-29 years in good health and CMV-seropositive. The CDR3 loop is CASSLAYSGNTIYF. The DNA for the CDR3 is TGTGCCAGCAGCTTGGCCTACTCTGGAAACACCATATATTTT.